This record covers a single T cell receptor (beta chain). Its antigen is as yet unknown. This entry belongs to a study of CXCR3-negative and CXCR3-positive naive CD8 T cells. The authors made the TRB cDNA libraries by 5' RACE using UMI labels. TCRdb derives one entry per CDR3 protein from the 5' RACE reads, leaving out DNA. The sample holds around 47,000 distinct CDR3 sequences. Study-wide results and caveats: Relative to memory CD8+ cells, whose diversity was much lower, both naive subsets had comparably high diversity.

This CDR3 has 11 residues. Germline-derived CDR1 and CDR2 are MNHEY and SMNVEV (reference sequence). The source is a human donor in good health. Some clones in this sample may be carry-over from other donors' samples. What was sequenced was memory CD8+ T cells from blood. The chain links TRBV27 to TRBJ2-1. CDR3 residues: CASKREDEQFF.